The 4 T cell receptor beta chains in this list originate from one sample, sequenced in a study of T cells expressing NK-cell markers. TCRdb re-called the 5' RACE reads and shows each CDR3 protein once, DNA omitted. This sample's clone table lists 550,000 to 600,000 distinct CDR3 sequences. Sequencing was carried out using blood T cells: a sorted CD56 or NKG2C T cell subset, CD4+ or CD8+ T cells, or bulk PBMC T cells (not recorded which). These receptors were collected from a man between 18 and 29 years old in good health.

CDR3 amino acids: CSARGLTPSEQYF. The chain joins TRBV20-1 to TRBJ2-7. Germline CDR1 and CDR2: DFQATT and SNEGSKA (reference sequence). The length of the CDR3 is 13 residues.

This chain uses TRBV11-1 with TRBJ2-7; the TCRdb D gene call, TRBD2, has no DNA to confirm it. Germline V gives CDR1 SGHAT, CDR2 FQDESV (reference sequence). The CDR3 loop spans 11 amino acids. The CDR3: CASRGLEEQYF.

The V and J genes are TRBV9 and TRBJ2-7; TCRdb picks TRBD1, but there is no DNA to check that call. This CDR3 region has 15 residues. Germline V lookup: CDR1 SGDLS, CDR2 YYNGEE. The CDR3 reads CASSAGQGAGYEQYF.

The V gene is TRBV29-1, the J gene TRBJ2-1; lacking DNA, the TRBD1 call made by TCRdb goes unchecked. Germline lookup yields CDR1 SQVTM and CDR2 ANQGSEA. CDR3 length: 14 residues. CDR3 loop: CSALRDRYYNEQFF.